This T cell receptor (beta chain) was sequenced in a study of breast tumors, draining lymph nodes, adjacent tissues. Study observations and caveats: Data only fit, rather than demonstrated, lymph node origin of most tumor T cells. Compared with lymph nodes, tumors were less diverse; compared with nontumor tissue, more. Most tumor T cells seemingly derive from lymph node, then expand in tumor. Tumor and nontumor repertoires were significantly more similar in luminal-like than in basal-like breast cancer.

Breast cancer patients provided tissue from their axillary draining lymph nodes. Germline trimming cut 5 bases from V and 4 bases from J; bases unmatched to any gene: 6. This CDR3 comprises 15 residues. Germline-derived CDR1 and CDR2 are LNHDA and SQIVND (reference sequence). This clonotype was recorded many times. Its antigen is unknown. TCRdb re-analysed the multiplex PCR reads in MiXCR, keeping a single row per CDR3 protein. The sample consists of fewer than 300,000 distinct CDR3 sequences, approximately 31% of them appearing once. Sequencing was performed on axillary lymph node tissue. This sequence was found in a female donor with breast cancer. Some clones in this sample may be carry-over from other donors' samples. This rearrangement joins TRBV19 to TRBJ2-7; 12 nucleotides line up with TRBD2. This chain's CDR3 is CASSGRTSGIYEQYF. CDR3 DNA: TGTGCCAGTAGTGGACGGACTAGCGGGATTTACGAGCAGTACTTC. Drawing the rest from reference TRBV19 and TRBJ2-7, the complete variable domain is DGGITQSPKYLFRKEGQNVTLSCEQNLNHDAMYWYRQDPGQGLRLIYYSQIVNDFQKGDIAEGYSVSREKKESFPLTVTSAQKNPTAFYLCASSGRTSGIYEQYFGPGTRLTVT.